Each of the 4 T cell receptor beta chains below was sequenced from the same sample in a study of blood T cell repertoires in COVID-19. The assay was immunoSEQ multiplex PCR, and TCRdb's table has in-frame clones only and misses some. The repertoire has 150,000 to 200,000 clones, approximately 86% of them found once; the top ten carry over 0.85%. The source material was peripheral blood. The receptors shown here come from a man aged 18 to 30 with acute or convalescent COVID-19.

J is TRBJ2-1 and V is TRBV28; TRBD1 matches 8 bases. The J segment lost 1 base and the V segment lost 6 bases, leaving 8 bases of the junction unmatched. The CDR3 runs 16 residues. Looked up from germline, CDR1 is MDHEN and CDR2 is SYDVKM. The CDR3 spells CASSTGQAKSYNEQFF. CDR3 bases: TGTGCCAGCAGCACGGGACAGGCTAAGTCCTACAATGAGCAGTTCTTC.

The gene calls are TRBV29-1 and TRBJ2-7; unclear D gene. The CDR3 sequence is 12 residues long. Germline-derived CDR1 and CDR2 are SQVTM and ANQGSEA. V was trimmed by 3 bases and J by 7 bases, leaving 13 bases between them. CDR3 coding DNA: TGCAGCGTTGAGACACCCTCTGGGGAGCAGTACTTC. Protein: CSVETPSGEQYF.

This chain uses TRBV2 with TRBJ1-1, with no clear D. CDR1 is SNHLY and CDR2 is FYNNEI in the germline V gene. Between the trimmed V and J ends, which lost 5 bases and 0 bases, there was a span of 13 bases. The CDR3 consists of 15 residues. The DNA for the CDR3 is TGTGCCAGCAGTCCCTCGACTTTTCTGAACACTGAAGCTTTCTTT. It specifies CASSPSTFLNTEAFF.

The J gene is TRBJ2-1, the V gene TRBV4-2; unclear D gene. V lost 4 bases and J lost 2, with 6 bases in between. The CDR3 sequence is 13 residues long. Germline CDR1 is LGHNA and CDR2 is YNFKEQ. The CDR3 is CASSLDTYNEQFF. In nucleotides, the CDR3 is TGTGCCAGCAGCCTAGACACCTACAATGAGCAGTTCTTC.